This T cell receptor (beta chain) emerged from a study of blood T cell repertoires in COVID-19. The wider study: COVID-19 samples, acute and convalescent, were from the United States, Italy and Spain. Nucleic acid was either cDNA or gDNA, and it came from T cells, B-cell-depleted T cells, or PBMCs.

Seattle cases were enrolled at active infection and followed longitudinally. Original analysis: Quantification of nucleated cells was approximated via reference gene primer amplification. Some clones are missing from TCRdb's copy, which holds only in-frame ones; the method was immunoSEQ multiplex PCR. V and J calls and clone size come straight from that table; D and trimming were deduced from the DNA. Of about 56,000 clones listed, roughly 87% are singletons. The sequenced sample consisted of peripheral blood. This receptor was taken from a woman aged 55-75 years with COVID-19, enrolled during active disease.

CDR3 bases: TGTGCCAGCAGTGCTAGACAGGGCCTAAATGAAAAACTGTTTTTT. Translation: CASSARQGLNEKLFF. The V call is TRBV25-1, the J call TRBJ1-4, with 7 bases that match TRBD1. Germline V gives CDR1 MGHDK, CDR2 SYGVNS. This CDR3 is 15 amino acids long. V lost 4 bases and J lost 5; bases outside the gene matches: 7.